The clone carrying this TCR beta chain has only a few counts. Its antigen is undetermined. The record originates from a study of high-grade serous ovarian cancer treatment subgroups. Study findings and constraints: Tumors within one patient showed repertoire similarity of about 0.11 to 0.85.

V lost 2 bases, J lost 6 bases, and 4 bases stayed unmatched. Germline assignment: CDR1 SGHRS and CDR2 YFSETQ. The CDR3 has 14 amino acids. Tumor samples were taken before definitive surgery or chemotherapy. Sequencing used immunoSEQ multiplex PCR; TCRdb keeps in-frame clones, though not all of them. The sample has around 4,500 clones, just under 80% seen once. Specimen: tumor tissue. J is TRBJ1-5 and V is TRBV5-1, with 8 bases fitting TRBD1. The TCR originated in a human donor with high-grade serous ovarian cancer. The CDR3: CASSLGQGSQPQHF. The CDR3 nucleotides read TGCGCCAGCAGCTTAGGACAGGGAAGTCAGCCCCAGCATTTT.